This record covers a single TCR beta chain. CDR1 is LGHNA and CDR2 is YNFKEQ in the germline V gene. After removal of 1 base from V and 0 bases from J, the junction contained 7 bases not matched to a gene. CDR3 length: 17 residues. This sample is drawn from a study of blood T cell repertoires in COVID-19. In the study's own analysis: Reference gene primer amplification in the assay estimated nucleated cell counts. Sequencing used immunoSEQ multiplex PCR; TCRdb keeps in-frame clones, though not all of them. Clone size and V and J calls were adopted from that table, with D and trimming inferred from the DNA. The table lists fewer than 90,000 clones, 75% to 90% of them singletons, with 15% in the top ten.

The rearrangement uses TRBV4-2 and TRBJ2-7, with 9 bases that match TRBD2. The receptor's source is a male donor with acute or convalescent COVID-19. Material: peripheral blood. The CDR3 nucleotides are TGTGCCAGCAGCCAAGCGTCTAGCGGGGCTAGCTCCTACGAGCAGTACTTC. Encoded protein: CASSQASSGASSYEQYF.